The T cell receptor (beta chain) described here comes from a study of early T cells in non-severe SARS-CoV-2 infection. Study-wide context: With bulk RNA from unsorted whole blood as input, sequencing yielded unpaired chains. Notes on the study in general: VDJdb matching skewed toward anti-spike CD8 responses, missing private and CD4 specificities.

Germline V gene data show CDR1 as MNHNY and CDR2 as SVGAGI (reference sequence). This CDR3 comprises 15 residues. The V end lost 7 bases, the J end lost 6 bases, and 21 bases lay between the germline ends. On this clonotype itself: Its cognate antigen is unknown.

Unique molecular identifiers tagged individual cDNA molecules. Each CDR3 protein gets one entry after TCRdb re-called the 5' RACE reads with MiXCR. The sample gives roughly 120,000 distinct CDR3 sequences, more than 13% of which show up once; just over 20% is in the top ten. The chain joins TRBV6-6 to TRBJ1-2; D perhaps matches TRBD1 (5 bases). The clonotype comes from an adult who was a healthcare worker with PCR-confirmed SARS-CoV-2 infection or an uninfected control (not recorded which). Sequencing was done on a sample of whole blood. The CDR3, as DNA: TGTGCCAGCACCTCAGGAGGGGCGCTGCAAGATGGCTACACCTTC. It is translated as CASTSGGALQDGYTF.